The T cell receptor (beta chain) under discussion was sequenced for a study of identical twins (dated by TCRdb to 2016 to 2018). Looking at the study overall: TCR alpha and beta repertoires from monozygotic twins, unrelated adults of various ages and cord blood were deep-sequenced to test whether fetal clonotypes persist. To rule out contamination, replicate twin experiments were performed at different times with different library preparation protocols. General findings and caveats noted by the study authors: In beta out-of-frame sequences, excess twin sharing was weaker, because having fewer shared sequences lowered the signal-to-noise ratio. Because the same donors could not be followed over many years, the conclusions relied on cross-sectional statistical analysis. Abundant cord blood beta clonotypes had fewer insertions, young adult naive repertoires showed a similar but weaker trend, and memory repertoires showed no such trend. Out-of-frame TCR alpha sequences shared between twins showed an excess of low generation-probability sequences compared with coincidental sharing between unrelated individuals. Recombination models systematically underestimated out-of-frame TCR alpha sharing in monozygotic twins but agreed with sharing between unrelated individuals. Invariant T cells such as MAIT and iNKT could partly confound zero-insertion analyses, although diverse VJ usage argued against such confounding for most clonotypes.

Library construction relied on 5' RACE. Sequencer: Illumina HiSeq 2000. A universal primer binding site was introduced by template switching, and a unique molecular identifier was present in the final cDNA, enabling accurate counting of TCR cDNA molecules. Specific primers in the conserved constant-segment region were used to synthesize first-strand cDNA for TCR alpha and beta chains. Each cDNA library was double barcoded, with a SMART-Mk sample barcode plus Illumina barcodes, to control for contamination. TruSeq adapter sequences along with Illumina sample barcodes were introduced in two successive PCR steps. The Illumina HiSeq platform was used with custom primers to sequence TCR alpha and beta cDNA libraries. As for the original processing: MiGEC was used to process raw reads and extract unique molecular identifiers, and MiXCR was used to find CDR3 positions. For each individual, recombination models were inferred using an EM algorithm with the repgenHMM and IGoR tools. Shared clonotype analysis was performed with the tcR package in R, normalizing sharing by the product of cloneset sizes. Out-of-frame nonproductive sequences were analyzed to study raw recombination free of thymic and clonal selection effects. TCRdb applied fastp at Q25 and MiXCR to the public reads, then kept only in-frame beta chains. Every CDR3 protein is listed once, alongside the most common genes and DNA of its rows. V and J calls and clone size were set by TCRdb, not the authors. This sample has hundreds of thousands of distinct CDR3 sequences in its table, and 18% of those were observed once. The ten top clones hold approximately 14% of the sample.

Trimming leaves V shorter by 6 bases and J shorter by 2 bases, with the junction holding 10 bases beyond the gene matches. The CDR3, cysteine through phenylalanine, is 16 amino acids long. Only the CDR3 DNA stays, 48 bases, in frame from base 1. CDR1 and CDR2, looked up from the germline V gene, are SGHTA and FQGNSA. All donors were healthy Caucasians. The twin cohort comprised three pairs of female monozygotic twins, all aged roughly 18 to 30 years. Peripheral blood mononuclear cells were the source from which RNA for the TCR libraries was isolated. Concerning this clonotype: Its antigen target is currently unknown. No much larger clone exists at a distance of one base, and base qualities are not known.

This same sample was also part of a study on T cells expressing NK-cell markers. Taken from the second paper: TCR beta-chain repertoires were profiled in sorted CD3+CD56+NKG2C+, CD3+CD56+NKG2C- and CD3+CD56-NKG2C+ T-cell subsets from eight donors. Among the eight sequenced donors, only one was HCMV-seronegative, while the other seven were HCMV-seropositive. To restrict sorting to alphabetaTCR-expressing T cells, an anti-gammadeltaTCR antibody was added in several experiments. In more than 5 donors, the dominant CD3+CD56+NKG2C+ clonotypes were found to rank among the top 10 CD8+ clonotypes and to make up about 1.0-7.0% of CD8+ T cells. Those dominant clonotypes were again the most abundant among CD3+CD56-NKG2C+ cells in a handful of donors, at 28.3-60.1%. It remained unclear whether the expanded NKG2C-expressing T cell clones were specific for HCMV antigens. The study sequenced eight donors, all healthy volunteers chosen at random: three men and five women. HCMV-specific IgG was detected in serum with a commercial ELISA kit to determine HCMV serostatus. For a handful of donors, unsorted PBMC were also used to sequence bulk peripheral blood T-cell repertoires. MIGEC handled demultiplexing of the reads and grouping by UMI, while MiTCR was used to assemble and quantify clonotypes. To remove erroneous sequences, TCR cDNA sequences were retained only when supported by two or more reads. Downstream repertoire analysis used the tcR package, and clonotypes were matched across fractions by CDR3 nucleotide sequence plus V segment. Antigen specificity was annotated against VDJdb with VDJmatch, allowing one amino acid substitution in CDR3.

This sequence was found in a woman aged 18-30 years in good health. The chain uses TRBV7-2 and TRBJ2-3, with 8 central nucleotides matching TRBD1. Sequenced material: PBMCs. For the CDR3, the sequence is CASRLDRDTYTDTQYF. The sequenced DNA: TGTGCCAGCAGGCTGGACAGGGACACTTACACAGATACGCAGTATTTT.